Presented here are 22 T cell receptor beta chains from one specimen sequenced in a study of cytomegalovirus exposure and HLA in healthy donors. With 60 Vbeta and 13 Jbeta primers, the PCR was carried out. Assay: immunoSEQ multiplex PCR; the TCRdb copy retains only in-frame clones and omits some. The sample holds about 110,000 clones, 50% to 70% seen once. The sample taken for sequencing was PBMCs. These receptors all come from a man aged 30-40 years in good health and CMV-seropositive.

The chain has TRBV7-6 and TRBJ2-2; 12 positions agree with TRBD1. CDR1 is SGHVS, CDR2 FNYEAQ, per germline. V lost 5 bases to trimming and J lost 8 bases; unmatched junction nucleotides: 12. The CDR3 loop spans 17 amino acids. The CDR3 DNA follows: TGTGCCAGCAGCCAGTTCTGGGGACAGGGGGCAGAAGGGGAGCTGTTTTTT. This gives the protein CASSQFWGQGAEGELFF.

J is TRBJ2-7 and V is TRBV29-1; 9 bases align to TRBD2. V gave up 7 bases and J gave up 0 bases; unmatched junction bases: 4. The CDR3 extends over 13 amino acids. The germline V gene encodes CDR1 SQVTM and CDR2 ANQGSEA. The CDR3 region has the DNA TGCAGCGCGACTAGCGGCCTCTCCTACGAGCAGTACTTC. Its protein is CSATSGLSYEQYF.

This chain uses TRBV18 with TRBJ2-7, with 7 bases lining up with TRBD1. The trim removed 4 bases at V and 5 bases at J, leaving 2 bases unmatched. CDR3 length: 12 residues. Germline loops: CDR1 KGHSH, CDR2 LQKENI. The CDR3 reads CASSQQGNEQYF. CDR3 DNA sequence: TGTGCCAGCTCACAACAGGGGAACGAGCAGTACTTC.

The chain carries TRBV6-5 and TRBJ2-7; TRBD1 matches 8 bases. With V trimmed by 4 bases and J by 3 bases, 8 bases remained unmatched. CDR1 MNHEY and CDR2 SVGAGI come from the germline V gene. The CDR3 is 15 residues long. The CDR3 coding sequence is TGTGCCAGCAGTTCTACAGGGGGTATCATCTACGAGCAGTACTTC. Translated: CASSSTGGIIYEQYF.

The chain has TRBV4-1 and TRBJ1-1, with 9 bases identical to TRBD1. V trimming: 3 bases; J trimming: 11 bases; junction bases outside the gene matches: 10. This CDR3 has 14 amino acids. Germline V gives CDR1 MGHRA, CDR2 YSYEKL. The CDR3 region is CASSQPGQGKGAFF. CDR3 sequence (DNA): TGCGCCAGCAGCCAGCCCGGACAGGGGAAGGGGGCTTTCTTT.

CDR3: CASSERDRGDTQYF. CDR3 DNA: TGCGCCAGCAGTGAGAGGGACAGGGGAGATACGCAGTATTTT. V and J are TRBV10-1 and TRBJ2-3, with 10 bases lining up with TRBD1. V shed 2 bases and J 5 bases; nucleotides not matched to a gene: 1. Germline values: CDR1 WNHNN, CDR2 SYGVQD (reference sequence). The CDR3 is made up of 14 amino acids.

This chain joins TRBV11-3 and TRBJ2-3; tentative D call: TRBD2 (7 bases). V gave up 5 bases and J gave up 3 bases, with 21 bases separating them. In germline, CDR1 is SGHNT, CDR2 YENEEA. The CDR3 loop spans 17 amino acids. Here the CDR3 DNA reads TGTGCCAGCAGCCTCTACCTTGGACTAGGGGGGACAGATACGCAGTATTTT. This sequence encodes CASSLYLGLGGTDTQYF.

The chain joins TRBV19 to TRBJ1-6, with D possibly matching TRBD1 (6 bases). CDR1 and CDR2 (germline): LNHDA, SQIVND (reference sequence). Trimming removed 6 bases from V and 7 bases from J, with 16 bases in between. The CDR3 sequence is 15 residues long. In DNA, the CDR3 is TGTGCCAGTAGCCTTCAGGGGATGAGGAATTCACCCCTCCACTTT. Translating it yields CASSLQGMRNSPLHF.

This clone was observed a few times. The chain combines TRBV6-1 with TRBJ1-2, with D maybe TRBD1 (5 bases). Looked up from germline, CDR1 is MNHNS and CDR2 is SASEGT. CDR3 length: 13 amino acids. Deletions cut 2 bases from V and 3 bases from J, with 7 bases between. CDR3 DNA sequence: TGTGCCAGCAGTGAATTCAGGGACTATGGCTACACCTTC. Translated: CASSEFRDYGYTF.

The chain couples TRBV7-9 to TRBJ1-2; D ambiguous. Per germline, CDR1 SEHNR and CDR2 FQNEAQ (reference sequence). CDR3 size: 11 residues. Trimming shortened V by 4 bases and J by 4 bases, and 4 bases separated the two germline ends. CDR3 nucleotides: TGTGCCAGCAGCTCTTTCTATGGCTACACCTTC. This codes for CASSSFYGYTF.

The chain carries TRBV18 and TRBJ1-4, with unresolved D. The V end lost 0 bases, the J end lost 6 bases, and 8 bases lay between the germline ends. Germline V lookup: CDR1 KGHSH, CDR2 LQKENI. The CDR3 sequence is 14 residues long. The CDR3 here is CASSPPYSDEKLFF. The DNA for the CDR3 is TGTGCCAGCTCACCACCCTACTCTGATGAAAAACTGTTTTTT.

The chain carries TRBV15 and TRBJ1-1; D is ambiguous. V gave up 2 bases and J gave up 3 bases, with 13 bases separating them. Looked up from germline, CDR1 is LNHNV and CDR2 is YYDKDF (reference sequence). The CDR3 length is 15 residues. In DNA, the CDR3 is TGTGCCACCAGCAGATTAGACTGGGGAGACACTGAAGCTTTCTTT. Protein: CATSRLDWGDTEAFF. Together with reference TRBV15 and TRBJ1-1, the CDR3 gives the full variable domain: DAMVIQNPRYQVTQFGKPVTLSCSQTLNHNVMYWYQQKSSQAPKLLFHYYDKDFNNEADTPDNFQSRRPNTSFCFLDIRSPGLGDTAMYLCATSRLDWGDTEAFFGQGTRLTVV.

CDR3 loop: CASSLRPDTQYF. DNA of the CDR3: TGTGCCAGCAGCTTACGTCCTGATACGCAGTATTTT. The chain recombines TRBV13 with TRBJ2-3; no clear D. V lost 2 bases, J lost 6 bases, and 6 bases lay in between. The CDR3 consists of 12 residues. Germline lookup yields CDR1 PRHDT and CDR2 FYEKMQ (reference sequence). Complete variable domain (other parts from reference TRBV13 and TRBJ2-3): AAGVIQSPRHLIKEKRETATLKCYPIPRHDTVYWYQQGPGQDPQFLISFYEKMQSDKGSIPDRFSAQQFSDYHSELNMSSLELGDSALYFCASSLRPDTQYFGPGTRLTVL.

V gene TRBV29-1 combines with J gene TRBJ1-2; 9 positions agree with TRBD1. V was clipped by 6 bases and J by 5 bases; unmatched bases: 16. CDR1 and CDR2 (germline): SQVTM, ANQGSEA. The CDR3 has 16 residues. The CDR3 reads CSVGQGISDNPYGYTF. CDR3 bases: TGCAGCGTGGGACAGGGTATTTCCGATAACCCATATGGCTACACCTTC.

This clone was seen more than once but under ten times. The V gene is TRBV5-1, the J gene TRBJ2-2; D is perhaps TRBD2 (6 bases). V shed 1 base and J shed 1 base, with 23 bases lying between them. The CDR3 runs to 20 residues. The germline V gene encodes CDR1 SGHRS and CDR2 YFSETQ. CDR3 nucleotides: TGCGCCAGCAGCTTGATCGGACTACAAGCTGGATGGGGGAACACCGGGGAGCTGTTTTTT. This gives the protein CASSLIGLQAGWGNTGELFF.

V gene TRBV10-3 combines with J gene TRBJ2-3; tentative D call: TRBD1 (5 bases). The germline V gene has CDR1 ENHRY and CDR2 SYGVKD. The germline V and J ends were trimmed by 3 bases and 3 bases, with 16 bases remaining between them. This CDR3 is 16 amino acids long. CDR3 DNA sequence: TGTGCCATCAGTGACCAGGGTTTGGTTGTGACAGATACGCAGTATTTT. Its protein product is CAISDQGLVVTDTQYF.

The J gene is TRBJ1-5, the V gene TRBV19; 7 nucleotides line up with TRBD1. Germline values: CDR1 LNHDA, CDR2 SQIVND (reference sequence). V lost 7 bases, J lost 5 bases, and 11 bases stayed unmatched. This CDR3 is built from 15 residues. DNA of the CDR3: TGTGCCAGTACTTACCTACAGGGGTGGGATCAGCCCCAGCATTTT. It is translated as CASTYLQGWDQPQHF. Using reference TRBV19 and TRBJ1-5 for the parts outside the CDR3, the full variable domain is DGGITQSPKYLFRKEGQNVTLSCEQNLNHDAMYWYRQDPGQGLRLIYYSQIVNDFQKGDIAEGYSVSREKKESFPLTVTSAQKNPTAFYLCASTYLQGWDQPQHFGDGTRLSIL.

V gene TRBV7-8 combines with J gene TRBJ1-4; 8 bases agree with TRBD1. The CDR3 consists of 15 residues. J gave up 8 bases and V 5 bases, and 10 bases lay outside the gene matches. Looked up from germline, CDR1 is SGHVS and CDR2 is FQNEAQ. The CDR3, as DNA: TGTGCCAGCAGCCTATACAGGGGGGTCGAGGAAAAACTGTTTTTT. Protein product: CASSLYRGVEEKLFF.

In nucleotides, the CDR3 is TGTGCCAGAAGCGCCACTAGCGGGGGGGTTCTTTACAATGAGCAGTTCTTC. It is translated as CARSATSGGVLYNEQFF. This chain connects TRBV7-5 to TRBJ2-1; the table's D call, TRBD2, was not checked against the DNA. TRBV7-5 is flagged as a pseudogene. The CDR3 length is 17 residues.

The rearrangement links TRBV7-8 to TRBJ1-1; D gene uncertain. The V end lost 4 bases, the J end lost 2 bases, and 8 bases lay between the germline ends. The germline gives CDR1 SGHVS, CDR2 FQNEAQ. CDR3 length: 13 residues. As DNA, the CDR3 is TGTGCCAGCAGCTCGGGAGTAAACACTGAAGCTTTCTTT. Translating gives CASSSGVNTEAFF.

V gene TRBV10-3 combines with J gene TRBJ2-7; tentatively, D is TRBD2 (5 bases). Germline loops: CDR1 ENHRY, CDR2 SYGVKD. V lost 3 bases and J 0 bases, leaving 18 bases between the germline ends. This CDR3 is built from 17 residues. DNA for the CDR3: TGTGCCATCAGTGATTTAGGGAGCGGCCTGAGCTCCTACGAGCAGTACTTC. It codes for CAISDLGSGLSSYEQYF.

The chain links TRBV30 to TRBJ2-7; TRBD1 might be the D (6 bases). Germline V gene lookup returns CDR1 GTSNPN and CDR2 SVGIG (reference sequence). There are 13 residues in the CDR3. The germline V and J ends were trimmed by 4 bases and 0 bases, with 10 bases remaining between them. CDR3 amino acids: CAWTVTGSYEQYF. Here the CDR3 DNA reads TGTGCCTGGACAGTGACAGGCTCCTACGAGCAGTACTTC.